The clone carrying this TCR beta chain was seen only a few times. Its specificity is unknown. This sample was included in a study of cytomegalovirus exposure and HLA in healthy donors. Study-wide background: Unique TCRs from HLA-typed donors, 80 million to 90 million of them, were held in an early data release. Study conclusions and caveats: Per a later analysis, fewer than 20,000 TCR beta sequences showed association with HLA alleles at 0.05 false discovery rate. In a later analysis, CMV-associated beta chains were mostly HLA-associated, it appeared.

The PCR contained 60 Vbeta and 13 Jbeta primers. Produced via immunoSEQ multiplex PCR; TCRdb's table is partial and in-frame only. The sample includes about 190,000 clones, roughly four fifths of them seen just once. Trimming removed 5 bases at V and 2 bases at J, with 21 bases between. The CDR3 runs 17 residues. Germline-derived CDR1 and CDR2 are SGHRS and YFSETQ. Whereas donors were nominally healthy upon sampling, unrecorded immune exposures were probable. The chain couples TRBV5-1 to TRBJ2-3; unclear D gene. The TCR comes from a woman aged 25 to 39 in good health and CMV-seropositive. Sequences were obtained from PBMCs. CDR3 amino acids: CASSPQDQFLHTDTQYF. Here the CDR3 DNA reads TGCGCCAGCAGTCCCCAGGATCAGTTTCTACACACAGATACGCAGTATTTT.